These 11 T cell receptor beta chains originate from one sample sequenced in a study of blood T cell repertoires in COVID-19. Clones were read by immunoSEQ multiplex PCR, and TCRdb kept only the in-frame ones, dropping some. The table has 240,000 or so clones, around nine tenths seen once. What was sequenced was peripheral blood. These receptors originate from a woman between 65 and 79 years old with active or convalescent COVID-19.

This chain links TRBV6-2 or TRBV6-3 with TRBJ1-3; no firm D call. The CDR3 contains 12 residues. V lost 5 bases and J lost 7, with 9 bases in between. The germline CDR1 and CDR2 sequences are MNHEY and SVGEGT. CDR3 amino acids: CASSRGENTIYF. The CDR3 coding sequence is TGTGCCAGCAGTCGCGGGGAGAACACCATATATTTT.

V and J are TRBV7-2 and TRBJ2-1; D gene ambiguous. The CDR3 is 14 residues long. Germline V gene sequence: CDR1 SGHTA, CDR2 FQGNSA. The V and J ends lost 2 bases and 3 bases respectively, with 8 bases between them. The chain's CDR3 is CASSLLQIYNEQFF. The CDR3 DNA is TGTGCCAGCAGCTTACTCCAGATCTACAATGAGCAGTTCTTC.

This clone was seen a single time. The CDR3 bases are TGTGCCAGTAGCCTCGGACAGGGAATCTTCGACTATGGCTACACCTTC. Its protein product is CASSLGQGIFDYGYTF. The chain employs TRBV19 and TRBJ1-2, with TRBD1 matching over 8 bases. The CDR3 loop spans 16 amino acids. J was trimmed by 3 bases and V by 6 bases; bases with no gene match: 12. The germline CDR1 and CDR2 sequences are LNHDA and SQIVND (reference sequence). Full variable domain (missing parts from reference TRBV19 and TRBJ1-2): DGGITQSPKYLFRKEGQNVTLSCEQNLNHDAMYWYRQDPGQGLRLIYYSQIVNDFQKGDIAEGYSVSREKKESFPLTVTSAQKNPTAFYLCASSLGQGIFDYGYTFGSGTRLTVV.

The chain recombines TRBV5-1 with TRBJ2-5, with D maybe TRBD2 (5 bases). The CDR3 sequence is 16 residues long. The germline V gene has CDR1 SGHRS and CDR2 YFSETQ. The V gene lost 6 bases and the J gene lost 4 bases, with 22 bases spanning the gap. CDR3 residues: CASMGNRLAGGETQYF. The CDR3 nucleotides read TGCGCCAGCATGGGGAATCGGCTAGCCGGCGGAGAGACCCAGTACTTC.

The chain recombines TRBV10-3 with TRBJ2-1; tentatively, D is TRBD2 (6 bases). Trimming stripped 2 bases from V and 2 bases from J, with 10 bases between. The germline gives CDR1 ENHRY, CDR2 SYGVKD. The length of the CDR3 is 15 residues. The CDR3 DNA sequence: TGTGCCATCAGTGAGGTTGCGGGGACCTACAATGAGCAGTTCTTC. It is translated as CAISEVAGTYNEQFF.

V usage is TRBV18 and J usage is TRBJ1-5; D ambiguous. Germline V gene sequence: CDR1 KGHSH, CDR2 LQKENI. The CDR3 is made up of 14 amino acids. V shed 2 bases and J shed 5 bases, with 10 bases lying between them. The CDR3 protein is CASSPSVSDQPQHF. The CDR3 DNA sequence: TGTGCCAGCTCACCAAGCGTATCGGATCAGCCCCAGCATTTT.

The CDR3: CASTPHPGSGANVLTF. The CDR3 DNA is TGTGCCAGCACCCCCCACCCGGGTTCTGGGGCCAACGTCCTGACTTTC. The chain uses TRBV27 and TRBJ2-6; D ambiguous. The V end lost 7 bases, the J end lost 1 base, and 14 bases lay between the germline ends. Germline V CDR1 and CDR2: MNHEY, SMNVEV (reference sequence). The CDR3 has 16 amino acids.

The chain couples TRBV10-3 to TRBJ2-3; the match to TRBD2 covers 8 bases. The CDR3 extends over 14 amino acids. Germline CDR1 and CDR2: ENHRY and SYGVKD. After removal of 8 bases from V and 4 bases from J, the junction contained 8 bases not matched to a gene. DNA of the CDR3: TGTGCCATCGCTGATTGGACTAGCTCAGATACGCAGTATTTT. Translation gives CAIADWTSSDTQYF.

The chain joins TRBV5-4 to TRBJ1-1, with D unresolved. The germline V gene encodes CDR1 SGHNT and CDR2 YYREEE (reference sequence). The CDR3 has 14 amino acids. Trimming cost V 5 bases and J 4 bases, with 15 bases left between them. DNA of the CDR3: TGTGCCAGCAGATGGACCCGAGGGAGCACTGAAGCTTTCTTT. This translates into CASRWTRGSTEAFF.

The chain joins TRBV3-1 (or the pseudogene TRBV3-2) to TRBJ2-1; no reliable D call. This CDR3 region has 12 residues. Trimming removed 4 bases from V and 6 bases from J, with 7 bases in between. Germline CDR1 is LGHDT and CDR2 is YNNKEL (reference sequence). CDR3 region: CASSPLPNEQFF. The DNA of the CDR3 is TGTGCCAGCAGCCCCCTACCCAATGAGCAGTTCTTC.

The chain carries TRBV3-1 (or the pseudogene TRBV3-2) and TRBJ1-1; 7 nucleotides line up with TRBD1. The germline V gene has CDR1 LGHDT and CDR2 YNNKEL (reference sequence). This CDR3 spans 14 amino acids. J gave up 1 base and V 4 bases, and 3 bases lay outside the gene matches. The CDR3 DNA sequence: TGTGCCAGCAGCCGGGACAGTCGGAACACTGAAGCTTTCTTT. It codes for CASSRDSRNTEAFF.